The 28 T cell receptor beta chains given below trace back to one sample, sequenced in a study of CD8 T cells in Susac syndrome. Random hexamers served to reverse transcribe about 0.5 to 1 ug RNA. TCRdb processed the immunoSEQ multiplex PCR reads anew with MiXCR; each CDR3 protein has one entry. The table includes about 150,000 distinct CDR3 sequences, approximately 94% detected once. The specimen sequenced was CD4+ T cells from PBMCs. These TCRs come from a human donor in good health.

The chain is built from TRBV13 and TRBJ2-2, with no clear D. Trimming stripped 6 bases from V and 4 bases from J, with 9 bases between. The CDR3 totals 13 residues. Germline V gene data show CDR1 as PRHDT and CDR2 as FYEKMQ (reference sequence). The CDR3 DNA sequence: TGTGCCAGCAGGGCGAGTGTCACCGGGGAGCTGTTTTTT. As protein: CASRASVTGELFF.

V is TRBV4-2 and J is TRBJ2-5, with D hard to call. The CDR3 extends over 11 amino acids. Germline-derived CDR1 and CDR2 are LGHNA and YNFKEQ. Trimming took off 9 bases at V and 7 bases at J, with 12 bases between the two ends. For the CDR3, the DNA is TGTGCCAGTTATTCCCGCGGGACCCAGTACTTC. Protein sequence: CASYSRGTQYF.

In nucleotides, the CDR3 is TGTGCCAGCAGTTTAACAGTTAGAGCGAGCAATCAGCCCCAGCATTTT. This sequence encodes CASSLTVRASNQPQHF. The chain carries TRBV27 and TRBJ1-5; D remains ambiguous. The CDR3 is made up of 16 amino acids. Trimming took off 2 bases at V and 1 base at J, with 12 bases between the two ends. Per the germline V gene, CDR1 is MNHEY and CDR2 is SMNVEV (reference sequence).

This rearrangement joins TRBV6-1 to TRBJ2-2; D is unclear. V was shortened by 4 bases and J by 6 bases, with 9 bases between the two germline ends. The V gene's germline CDR1 is MNHNS and CDR2 SASEGT. The CDR3 contains 13 residues. The DNA of the CDR3 is TGTGCCAGCAGTGCTGTCGGACCCGGGGAGCTGTTTTTT. Amino acids: CASSAVGPGELFF.

V is TRBV6-4 and J is TRBJ2-7; 12 bases are a match to TRBD2. Germline lookup yields CDR1 MRHNA and CDR2 SNTAGT. The junction had 10 bases not matched to a gene; V was cut back by 10 bases and J by 0 bases. This CDR3 has 16 amino acids. As DNA, the CDR3 is TGTGCCACCTCCCCCCCGGGACTAGCGGGCTCCTACGAGCAGTACTTC. This translates into CATSPPGLAGSYEQYF.

The chain employs TRBV7-9 and TRBJ2-5; 8 nucleotides agree with TRBD2. The CDR3 length is 16 residues. With 3 bases clipped from V and 1 base from J, the junction kept 7 bases outside the gene matches. The germline V gene encodes CDR1 SEHNR and CDR2 FQNEAQ (reference sequence). CDR3 residues: CASSFGAGGFQETQYF. CDR3 nucleotides: TGTGCCAGCAGCTTTGGGGCGGGAGGATTCCAAGAGACCCAGTACTTC.

The chain is built from TRBV4-1 and TRBJ1-5; 8 bases align to TRBD1. Germline V gene lookup returns CDR1 MGHRA and CDR2 YSYEKL. V trimming: 4 bases; J trimming: 3 bases; junction bases outside the gene matches: 11. The CDR3 totals 17 residues. The CDR3 here is CASSPNPVTGVNQPQHF. CDR3 DNA sequence: TGCGCCAGCAGCCCGAACCCCGTGACAGGGGTCAATCAGCCCCAGCATTTT.

V usage is TRBV9 and J usage is TRBJ2-5; no clear D. V lost 0 bases and J 5 bases, leaving 8 bases between the germline ends. The CDR3 contains 13 residues. Germline V gene data show CDR1 as SGDLS and CDR2 as YYNGEE. In DNA form, the CDR3 reads TGTGCCAGCAGCGTAGTTCCCGAGGAGACCCAGTACTTC. Translation: CASSVVPEETQYF.

V gene TRBV6-5 combines with J gene TRBJ2-3; TRBD2 agrees at 10 bases. Germline CDR1 is MNHEY and CDR2 is SVGAGI. This CDR3 has 15 residues. The trim removed 2 bases at V and 5 bases at J, leaving 4 bases unmatched. In nucleotides, the CDR3 is TGTGCCAGCAGTTACCCAGCGGGAGGGCAAGATACGCAGTATTTT. Translated: CASSYPAGGQDTQYF.

The chain links TRBV10-3 to TRBJ2-7; D is uncertain. The V gene's germline CDR1 is ENHRY and CDR2 SYGVKD. V was clipped by 2 bases and J by 2 bases, with 10 bases between them. The CDR3 contains 14 residues. CDR3 amino acids: CAISERPGAYEQYF. The CDR3 coding sequence is TGTGCCATCAGTGAGCGGCCCGGAGCCTACGAGCAGTACTTC.

V is TRBV12-3 or TRBV12-4 and J is TRBJ1-1, with TRBD1 matching over 9 bases. The trim removed 5 bases at V and 5 bases at J, leaving 9 bases unmatched. This CDR3 is built from 15 residues. CDR3 nucleotide sequence: TGTGCCAGCAGTCCTTCGGGACAGGGCGGTACTGAAGCTTTCTTT. This codes for CASSPSGQGGTEAFF.

This clonotype occurred a few times. The chain joins TRBV18 to TRBJ2-7; D is unresolved. The V end was cut by 2 bases, the J end by 2 bases, with 7 bases between. The CDR3 covers 13 residues. Germline CDR1 and CDR2: KGHSH and LQKENI. CDR3 loop: CASSPRQTYEQYF. The CDR3 DNA reads as TGTGCCAGCTCACCAAGGCAGACCTACGAGCAGTACTTC.

The chain is built from TRBV5-1 and TRBJ2-5, with TRBD2 matching over 10 bases. V shed 1 base, J shed 5 bases, and the junction held 11 bases outside the gene matches. The CDR3 sequence is 17 residues long. Germline CDR1 is SGHRS and CDR2 is YFSETQ. DNA for the CDR3: TGCGCCAGCAGCTTGACGTCTAGCGGGAGTTCGGGGGAGACCCAGTACTTC. Protein sequence: CASSLTSSGSSGETQYF.

The chain employs TRBV9 and TRBJ1-2; D gene ambiguous. CDR3 length equals 12 residues. V was pared by 4 bases and J by 8 bases, with 12 bases between. Germline assignment: CDR1 SGDLS and CDR2 YYNGEE. The CDR3 here is CASSPPIGGYTF. Here the CDR3 DNA reads TGTGCCAGCAGCCCTCCCATTGGGGGCTACACCTTC.

This clonotype was counted once. The chain couples TRBV2 to TRBJ2-5; D remains unclear. CDR1 SNHLY and CDR2 FYNNEI come from the germline V gene. This CDR3 is 16 amino acids long. Trimming took off 7 bases at V and 2 bases at J, with 20 bases between the two ends. The CDR3 reads CASTSLRRRPQETQYF. Here the CDR3 DNA reads TGTGCCAGCACTTCCCTTAGACGGAGACCTCAAGAGACCCAGTACTTC. The full variable domain, in which reference TRBV2 and TRBJ2-5 provide the parts outside the CDR3, is EPEVTQTPSHQVTQMGQEVILRCVPISNHLYFYWYRQILGQKVEFLVSFYNNEISEKSEIFDDQFSVERPDGSNFTLKIRSTKLEDSAMYFCASTSLRRRPQETQYFGPGTRLLVL.

The chain carries TRBV12-3 or TRBV12-4 and TRBJ2-3, with 7 positions matching TRBD2. The ends lost 6 bases at V and 6 bases at J; junction bases unmatched: 6. CDR3 size: 13 residues. CDR3 loop: CASRLTSSDTQYF. Here the CDR3 DNA reads TGTGCCAGCAGGTTGACTAGCTCCGATACGCAGTATTTT.

The chain has TRBV18 and TRBJ2-1; 7 nucleotides agree with TRBD2. Trimming removed 2 bases from V and 6 bases from J; junction bases left unmatched: 4. The CDR3 length is 14 residues. Germline assignment: CDR1 KGHSH and CDR2 LQKENI. CDR3 loop: CASSPAGVSNEQFF. The CDR3 DNA reads TGTGCCAGCTCACCAGCGGGAGTCTCCAATGAGCAGTTCTTC.

The chain recombines TRBV6-5 with TRBJ1-3; D possibly corresponds to TRBD1 (6 bases). This CDR3 is built from 17 residues. Germline CDR1 reads MNHEY; CDR2 reads SVGAGI. V shed 2 bases and J shed 4 bases, with 18 bases lying between them. The CDR3 region is CASSYPLAGASGNTIYF. In nucleotides, the CDR3 is TGTGCCAGCAGTTACCCCCTGGCGGGGGCGTCCGGAAACACCATATATTTT.

The chain is built from TRBV2 and TRBJ1-2, with D hard to call. Germline V gene lookup returns CDR1 SNHLY and CDR2 FYNNEI. Trimming left V 11 bases short and J 6 bases short, with 7 bases between. CDR3 length: 9 residues. The CDR3 sequence is CAGEDGYTF. Written as DNA, the CDR3 is TGTGCCGGAGAGGATGGCTACACCTTC.

The DNA for the CDR3 is TGTGCCAGCGGACCTCTAAGCGTCGCTGAAGCTTTCTTT. Protein: CASGPLSVAEAFF. The genes are TRBV28 and TRBJ1-1; D gene unclear. Germline CDR1 MDHEN, CDR2 SYDVKM. Deletions cut 8 bases from V and 6 bases from J, with 16 bases between. The CDR3 totals 13 residues.

V gene TRBV7-9 combines with J gene TRBJ2-7, with D unclear. Germline lookup yields CDR1 SEHNR and CDR2 FQNEAQ (reference sequence). This CDR3 is 13 amino acids long. V was clipped by 5 bases and J by 4 bases, with 12 bases between them. The CDR3 DNA follows: TGTGCCAGCAGCCCACTTGACGGGTACGAGCAGTACTTC. Translating gives CASSPLDGYEQYF.

The gene calls are TRBV24-1 and TRBJ2-1, with 7 positions matching TRBD2. The CDR3 totals 16 residues. Germline loops: CDR1 KGHDR, CDR2 SFDVKD. The trim removed 3 bases at V and 5 bases at J, leaving 9 bases unmatched. CDR3 sequence (DNA): TGTGCCACCAGTGATCCCCGGGCGGGAGTAAACAATGAGCAGTTCTTC. This translates into CATSDPRAGVNNEQFF.

CDR3 loop: CAISLTGTGNNEQFF. CDR3 coding DNA: TGTGCCATCAGCCTGACCGGGACAGGGAACAATGAGCAGTTCTTC. This rearrangement joins TRBV10-3 to TRBJ2-1; the match to TRBD1 covers 9 bases. CDR3 size: 15 residues. Looked up from germline, CDR1 is ENHRY and CDR2 is SYGVKD. V gave up 6 bases and J gave up 5 bases; unmatched junction bases: 8.

The rearrangement links TRBV9 to TRBJ2-6, with D tentatively TRBD1 (6 bases). CDR1 and CDR2 (germline): SGDLS, YYNGEE. V lost 0 bases to trimming and J lost 0 bases, with 16 bases between them. The CDR3 totals 19 residues. The CDR3 nucleotides read TGTGCCAGCAGCGTAGATCCCACAGGGTCCCTCTCTGGGGCCAACGTCCTGACTTTC. Protein product: CASSVDPTGSLSGANVLTF.

This rearrangement joins TRBV2 to TRBJ2-3; possibly TRBD2 for D (6 bases). Trimming left V 6 bases short and J 2 bases short, with 15 bases between. Germline CDR1 and CDR2: SNHLY and FYNNEI. The CDR3 is made up of 15 amino acids. CDR3 amino acids: CASRSGLPNTDTQYF. In DNA form, the CDR3 reads TGTGCCAGCAGATCGGGACTCCCTAACACAGATACGCAGTATTTT.

The chain combines TRBV20-1 with TRBJ2-7; 7 bases match TRBD2. Germline CDR1 is DFQATT and CDR2 is SNEGSKA (reference sequence). The V gene end was trimmed by 1 base and the J gene end by 6 bases; junction bases not matched to a gene: 12. This CDR3 comprises 15 residues. The CDR3 protein is CSARVREGGPSEQYF. The DNA of the CDR3 is TGCAGTGCTAGAGTGAGAGAGGGAGGGCCCAGCGAGCAGTACTTC.

This chain uses TRBV25-1 with TRBJ2-2; D is unresolved. CDR3 length: 16 amino acids. The ends were cut back, 3 bases at V and 2 bases at J, with 13 bases in the middle. Looked up from germline, CDR1 is MGHDK and CDR2 is SYGVNS. DNA for the CDR3: TGTGCCAGCAGTGAGAGCCGGGCCCTAAACACCGGGGAGCTGTTTTTT. Its protein product is CASSESRALNTGELFF.

The table lists this clonotype with a count of one. V and J are TRBV28 and TRBJ2-7; D is unresolved. The CDR3 is 14 residues long. From germline, CDR1 is MDHEN and CDR2 SYDVKM. Trimming pared 2 bases from V and 5 bases from J, leaving 13 bases between. In DNA form, the CDR3 reads TGTGCCAGCAGTTTAGCCGGGTATGCCCACGAGCAGTACTTC. Residues: CASSLAGYAHEQYF.